Below are 20 T cell receptor beta chains sequenced from a single sample in a study of blood T cell repertoires in COVID-19. Produced via immunoSEQ multiplex PCR; TCRdb's table is partial and in-frame only. The table has about 210,000 clones, more than 75% seen once; the top ten hold 3% to 3.5%. Sequencing was carried out using peripheral blood. These receptor sequences come from a man aged 55 to 70 with acute or convalescent COVID-19.

The chain joins TRBV30 to TRBJ1-4; possible D gene TRBD1, 5 bases. This CDR3 spans 16 amino acids. In germline, CDR1 is GTSNPN, CDR2 SVGIG (reference sequence). With 4 bases removed from V and 8 bases from J, the gap between germline ends came to 23 bases. The CDR3: CAWIYLLCTGGEKLFF. The CDR3 DNA reads TGTGCCTGGATCTATTTACTGTGCACTGGGGGGGAAAAACTGTTTTTT.

The gene calls are TRBV2 and TRBJ2-5; the match to TRBD2 covers 11 bases. Germline CDR1 and CDR2: SNHLY and FYNNEI. V was clipped by 1 base and J by 6 bases; unmatched bases: 13. This CDR3 has 18 residues. CDR3 sequence (DNA): TGTGCCAGCAGTGAAGTAGAAGTAGCGGGGGGGTATAGGCAGACCCAGTACTTC. Its translation is CASSEVEVAGGYRQTQYF.

The chain combines TRBV2 with TRBJ2-7; perhaps TRBD1 as D (6 bases). The CDR3 is 18 residues long. V was clipped by 3 bases and J by 3 bases, with 24 bases between them. Germline CDR1 SNHLY, CDR2 FYNNEI. CDR3 amino acids: CASSDFYRADSQFYEQYF. The DNA for the CDR3 is TGTGCCAGCAGTGATTTCTATAGGGCGGACAGTCAGTTCTACGAGCAGTACTTC.

The chain has TRBV19 and TRBJ1-2; D is undetermined. Germline V lookup: CDR1 LNHDA, CDR2 SQIVND (reference sequence). V was trimmed by 0 bases and J by 13 bases, leaving 15 bases between them. The CDR3 spans 13 residues. CDR3 nucleotides: TGTGCCAGTAGTATAGATCGGGGAGGACGATGCACCTTC. Amino acid sequence: CASSIDRGGRCTF.

This chain joins TRBV28 and TRBJ2-7; 9 positions match TRBD2. The germline V gene encodes CDR1 MDHEN and CDR2 SYDVKM. J was trimmed by 4 bases and V by 3 bases; bases with no gene match: 7. The CDR3 totals 15 residues. As DNA, the CDR3 is TGTGCCAGCAGTTTCTCTAGCGGGGTCGGATACGAGCAGTACTTC. This sequence encodes CASSFSSGVGYEQYF. Using reference TRBV28 and TRBJ2-7 for the parts outside the CDR3, the full variable domain is DVKVTQSSRYLVKRTGEKVFLECVQDMDHENMFWYRQDPGLGLRLIYFSYDVKMKEKGDIPEGYSVSREKKERFSLILESASTNQTSMYLCASSFSSGVGYEQYFGPGTRLTVT.

The CDR3 spells CASSFLAGKETQYF. CDR3 coding DNA: TGTGCCAGCAGCTTCCTAGCGGGGAAAGAGACCCAGTACTTC. The V gene is TRBV7-9, the J gene TRBJ2-5, with 9 nucleotides matching TRBD2. The germline gives CDR1 SEHNR, CDR2 FQNEAQ (reference sequence). The CDR3 is made up of 14 amino acids. V was clipped by 3 bases and J by 3 bases; unmatched bases: 2.

The chain has TRBV5-4 and TRBJ2-3, with 8 bases identical to TRBD2. This CDR3 has 15 amino acids. Germline CDR1 SGHNT, CDR2 YYREEE (reference sequence). The junction had 13 bases not matched to a gene; V was cut back by 9 bases and J by 4 bases. CDR3 sequence reads: CAIFGGADGADTQYF. DNA of the CDR3: TGTGCCATATTCGGGGGGGCCGATGGAGCAGATACGCAGTATTTT.

This clone was recorded only once. The V call is TRBV10-1, the J call TRBJ2-3, with D maybe TRBD2 (5 bases). Per the germline V gene, CDR1 is WNHNN and CDR2 is SYGVQD (reference sequence). V lost 2 bases to trimming and J lost 2 bases, with 14 bases between them. This CDR3 has 16 residues. CDR3 in amino acids: CASSETSGLPTDTQYF. CDR3 DNA sequence: TGCGCCAGCAGTGAGACCAGCGGACTTCCCACAGATACGCAGTATTTT.

The chain links TRBV14 to TRBJ1-4, with TRBD1 matching over 9 bases. The V segment lost 3 bases and the J segment 5 bases; nucleotides outside the gene matches: 7. Germline CDR1 SGHDN, CDR2 FVKESK. CDR3 length equals 16 residues. CDR3 region: CASSHNTGTGNEKLFF. The CDR3 DNA follows: TGTGCCAGCAGCCATAACACCGGGACAGGGAATGAAAAACTGTTTTTT.

This clone occurred a few times. The V and J genes are TRBV4-3 and TRBJ2-5; 8 nucleotides match TRBD2. From germline, CDR1 is LGHNA and CDR2 YSLEER. This CDR3 spans 16 amino acids. V was clipped by 2 bases and J by 1 base; unmatched bases: 6. The CDR3 sequence is CASSQSGTRTQETQYF. The CDR3 DNA reads TGCGCCAGCAGCCAAAGCGGGACTAGAACCCAAGAGACCCAGTACTTC.

The V gene is TRBV7-2, the J gene TRBJ2-5; 10 nucleotides line up with TRBD1. Germline CDR1 SGHTA, CDR2 FQGNSA. The CDR3 loop spans 14 amino acids. V lost 4 bases, J lost 4 bases, and 3 bases stayed unmatched. The CDR3 loop is CASSSDRGRETQYF. In nucleotides, the CDR3 is TGTGCCAGCAGCTCCGACAGGGGGCGAGAGACCCAGTACTTC.

The J gene is TRBJ1-2, the V gene TRBV5-4; D might be TRBD1 (5 bases). The V gene's germline CDR1 is SGHNT and CDR2 YYREEE (reference sequence). V shed 0 bases and J shed 3 bases, with 9 bases lying between them. This CDR3 has 14 residues. CDR3 sequence (DNA): TGTGCCAGCAGCTTGGCCGTAGGGGACTATGGCTACACCTTC. Amino acid sequence: CASSLAVGDYGYTF. Drawing the rest from reference TRBV5-4 and TRBJ1-2, the complete variable domain is ETGVTQSPTHLIKTRGQQVTLRCSSQSGHNTVSWYQQALGQGPQFIFQYYREEENGRGNFPPRFSGLQFPNYSSELNVNALELDDSALYLCASSLAVGDYGYTFGSGTRLTVV.

The genes are TRBV2 and TRBJ1-6; 8 positions agree with TRBD1. The length of the CDR3 is 14 residues. After removal of 7 bases from V and 10 bases from J, the junction contained 9 bases not matched to a gene. Germline assignment: CDR1 SNHLY and CDR2 FYNNEI. Here the CDR3 DNA reads TGTGCCAGCACCGGACAGGGATCGGGCTCACCCCTCCACTTT. This gives the protein CASTGQGSGSPLHF.

V usage is TRBV5-1 and J usage is TRBJ1-1; no reliable D call. CDR1 SGHRS and CDR2 YFSETQ come from the germline V gene. The CDR3 consists of 13 residues. V was shortened by 6 bases and J by 5 bases, with 14 bases between the two germline ends. CDR3 residues: CASKSGLGTEAFF. The CDR3 nucleotides are TGCGCCAGCAAGTCGGGGTTGGGGACTGAAGCTTTCTTT.

The rearrangement links TRBV3-1 (or the pseudogene TRBV3-2) to TRBJ2-7, with TRBD2 matching 10 bases. V gave up 1 base and J gave up 2 bases; unmatched junction bases: 5. In germline, CDR1 is LGHDT, CDR2 YNNKEL (reference sequence). The CDR3 runs 16 residues. This chain's CDR3 is CASSQGVAGGTYEQYF. As DNA, the CDR3 is TGTGCCAGCAGCCAAGGGGTAGCGGGGGGTACCTACGAGCAGTACTTC.

V usage is TRBV7-2 and J usage is TRBJ1-2; D perhaps matches TRBD1 (5 bases). CDR1 is SGHTA, CDR2 FQGNSA, per germline. V lost 1 base and J 8 bases, leaving 14 bases between the germline ends. This CDR3 has 14 amino acids. The CDR3 loop is CASSLVTAGWGYTF. CDR3 coding DNA: TGTGCCAGCAGCTTAGTGACAGCAGGATGGGGCTACACCTTC.

This chain connects TRBV12-3 or TRBV12-4 to TRBJ2-1; D gene ambiguous. The CDR3 loop spans 11 amino acids. The V and J ends lost 0 bases and 13 bases respectively, with 7 bases between them. CDR3 bases: TGTGCCAGCAGTTTAGCGAGGCATCAGTTCTTC. Its translation is CASSLARHQFF.

The rearrangement links TRBV11-2 to TRBJ2-2, with 9 bases identical to TRBD2. The CDR3 length is 17 residues. Germline-derived CDR1 and CDR2 are SGHAT and FQNNGV. V was pared by 8 bases and J by 1 base, with 11 bases of the junction left unmatched. The CDR3 sequence is CASRVRSGGWNTGELFF. The CDR3 DNA is TGTGCCAGCCGTGTGCGGAGCGGGGGGTGGAACACCGGGGAGCTGTTTTTT.

The chain joins TRBV28 to TRBJ2-1; D gene unclear. Germline-derived CDR1 and CDR2 are MDHEN and SYDVKM. The CDR3 has 12 residues. Trimming removed 2 bases at V and 10 bases at J, with 9 bases between. CDR3 in DNA: TGTGCCAGCAGTTTACTAGTAGGAGAGCAGTTCTTC. It yields the protein CASSLLVGEQFF.

The chain recombines TRBV29-1 with TRBJ1-2; tentative D call: TRBD1 (5 bases). From germline, CDR1 is SQVTM and CDR2 ANQGSEA. The CDR3 spans 14 residues. Trimming stripped 4 bases from V and 8 bases from J, with 20 bases between. DNA of the CDR3: TGCAGCGTTGGGGGCCAGGTGTCAGGGTTAGGCTACACCTTC. Protein: CSVGGQVSGLGYTF.